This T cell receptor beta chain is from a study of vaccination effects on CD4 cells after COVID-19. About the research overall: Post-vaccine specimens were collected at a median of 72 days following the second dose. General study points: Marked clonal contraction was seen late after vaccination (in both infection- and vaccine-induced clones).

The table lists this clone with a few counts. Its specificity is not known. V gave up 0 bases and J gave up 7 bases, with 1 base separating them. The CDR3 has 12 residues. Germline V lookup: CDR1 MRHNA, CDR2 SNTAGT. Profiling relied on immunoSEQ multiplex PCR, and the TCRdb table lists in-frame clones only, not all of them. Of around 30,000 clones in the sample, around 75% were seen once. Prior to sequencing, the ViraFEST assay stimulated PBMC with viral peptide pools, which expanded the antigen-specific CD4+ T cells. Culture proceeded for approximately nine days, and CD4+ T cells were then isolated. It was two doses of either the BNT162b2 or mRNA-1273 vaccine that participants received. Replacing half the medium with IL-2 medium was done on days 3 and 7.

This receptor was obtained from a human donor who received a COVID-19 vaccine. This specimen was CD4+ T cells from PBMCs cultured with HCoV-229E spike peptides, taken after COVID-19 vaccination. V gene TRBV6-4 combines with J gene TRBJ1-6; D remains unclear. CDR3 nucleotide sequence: TGTGCCAGCAGTGACTCCAATTCACCCCTCCACTTT. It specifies CASSDSNSPLHF.